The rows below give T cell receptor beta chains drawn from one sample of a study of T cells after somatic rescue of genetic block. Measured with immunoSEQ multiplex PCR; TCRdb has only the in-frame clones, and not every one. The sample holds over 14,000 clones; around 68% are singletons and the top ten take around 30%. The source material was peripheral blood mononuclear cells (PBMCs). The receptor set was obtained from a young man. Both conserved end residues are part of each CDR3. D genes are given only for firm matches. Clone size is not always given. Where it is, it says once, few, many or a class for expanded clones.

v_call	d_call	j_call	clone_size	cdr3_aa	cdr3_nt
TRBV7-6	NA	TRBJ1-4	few	CATSRGINEKLFF	TGTGCCACCAGCAGGGGTATTAATGAAAAACTGTTTTTT
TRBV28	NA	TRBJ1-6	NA	CASSSPRQGGYNSPLHF	TGTGCCAGCAGTTCCCCCCGGCAGGGCGGGTACAATTCACCCCTCCACTTT
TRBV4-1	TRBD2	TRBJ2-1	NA	CASSQLLAGHYNEQFF	TGCGCCAGCAGCCAATTACTAGCGGGACACTACAATGAGCAGTTCTTC
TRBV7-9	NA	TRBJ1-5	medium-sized	CASSFGTQPQHF	TGTGCCAGCAGCTTCGGAACCCAGCCCCAGCATTTT
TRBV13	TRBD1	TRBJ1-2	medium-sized	CASSSGTGDGYTF	TGTGCCAGCAGCTCAGGGACAGGGGACGGCTACACCTTC
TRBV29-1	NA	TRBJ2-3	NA	CSVVILLSTDTQYF	TGCAGCGTTGTAATACTATTAAGCACAGATACGCAGTATTTT
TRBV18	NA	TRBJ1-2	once	CASSPTFEGNYGYTF	TGTGCCAGCTCACCCACATTCGAGGGGAACTATGGCTACACCTTC
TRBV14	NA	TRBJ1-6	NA	CASSQGRRMTPLHF	TGTGCCAGCAGCCAAGGGAGGAGAATGACACCCCTCCACTTT
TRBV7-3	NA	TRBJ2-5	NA	CASSKRAQETQYF	TGTGCCAGCAGCAAAAGAGCCCAAGAGACCCAGTACTTC
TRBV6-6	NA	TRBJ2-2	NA	CASSYSPAVELFF	TGTGCCAGCAGTTACTCCCCAGCGGTGGAGCTGTTTTTT
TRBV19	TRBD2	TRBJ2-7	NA	CASSIGLAVIYEQYF	TGTGCCAGTAGTATCGGACTAGCGGTTATTTACGAGCAGTACTTC
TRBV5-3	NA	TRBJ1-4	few	CARSLVKSTNEKLFF	TGTGCCAGAAGCTTGGTGAAATCAACTAATGAAAAACTGTTTTTT
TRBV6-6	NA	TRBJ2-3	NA	CASSTTGYTDTQYF	TGTGCCAGCAGTACTACAGGGTACACAGATACGCAGTATTTT
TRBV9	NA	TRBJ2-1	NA	CASSVGLGMRNEQFF	TGTGCCAGCAGCGTAGGACTCGGAATGAGGAATGAGCAGTTCTTC
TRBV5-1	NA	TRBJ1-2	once	CASSLVPGAIANYGYTF	TGCGCCAGCAGCCTCGTTCCAGGGGCGATAGCTAACTATGGCTACACCTTC
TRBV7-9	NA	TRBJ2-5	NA	CASSLISGIQETQYF	TGTGCCAGCAGCTTAATCTCGGGGATTCAAGAGACCCAGTACTTC
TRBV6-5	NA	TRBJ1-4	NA	CASSTVQGEKLFF	TGTGCCAGCAGTACAGTCCAGGGTGAAAAACTGTTTTTT
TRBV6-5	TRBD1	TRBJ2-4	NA	CASSQGAGIQYF	TGTGCCAGCTCACAGGGGGCTGGAATTCAGTACTTC
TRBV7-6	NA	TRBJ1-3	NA	CASSLQPSGNTIYF	TGTGCCAGCAGCTTACAGCCCTCTGGAAACACCATATATTTT
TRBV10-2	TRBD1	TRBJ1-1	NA	CASRQGGTEAFF	TGCGCCAGCCGACAGGGCGGCACTGAAGCTTTCTTT
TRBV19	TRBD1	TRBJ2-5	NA	CASSKGTGGRETQYF	TGTGCCAGTAGTAAAGGGACAGGGGGCCGCGAGACCCAGTACTTC
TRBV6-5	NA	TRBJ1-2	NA	CASGRGGGYTF	TGTGCCAGCGGACGAGGGGGTGGCTACACCTTC
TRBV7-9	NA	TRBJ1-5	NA	CASSLVGNSNQPQHF	TGTGCCAGCAGCTTAGTGGGAAATAGCAATCAGCCCCAGCATTTT
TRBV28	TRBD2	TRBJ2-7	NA	CASSFGGGRVEQYF	TGTGCCAGCAGTTTCGGAGGAGGGAGGGTCGAGCAGTACTTC
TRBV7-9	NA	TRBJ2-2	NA	CASSVSGKLFF	TGTGCCAGCAGCGTATCGGGAAAGCTGTTTTTT
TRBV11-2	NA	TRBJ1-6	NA	CASSFPLNGGYNSPLHF	TGTGCCAGCAGCTTCCCCCTCAACGGGGGATATAATTCACCCCTCCACTTT
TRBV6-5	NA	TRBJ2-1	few	CASSFSRTASGTEQFF	TGTGCCAGCAGTTTCTCCCGGACAGCCTCAGGAACCGAGCAGTTCTTC
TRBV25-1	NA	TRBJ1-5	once	CASSEQGKSNQPQHF	TGTGCCAGCAGTGAACAGGGGAAGAGCAATCAGCCCCAGCATTTT
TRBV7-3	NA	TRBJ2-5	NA	CASSLKGQETQYF	TGTGCCAGCAGCTTAAAAGGTCAAGAGACCCAGTACTTC
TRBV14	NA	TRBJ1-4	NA	CASSHDNVNEKLFF	TGTGCCAGCAGCCACGACAACGTGAATGAAAAACTGTTTTTT
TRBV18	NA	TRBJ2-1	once	CASSAQGPSHNEQFF	TGTGCCAGCTCAGCTCAGGGGCCCTCCCACAATGAGCAGTTCTTC
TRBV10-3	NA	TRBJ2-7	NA	CAISDGLAKSFEQYF	TGTGCCATCAGTGATGGTTTGGCCAAGTCTTTCGAGCAGTACTTC
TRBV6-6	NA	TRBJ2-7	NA	CASSYGGTSFYEQYF	TGTGCCAGCAGTTATGGCGGGACCAGCTTCTACGAGCAGTACTTC
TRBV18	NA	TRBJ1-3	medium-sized	CASSPTDRGSGNTIYF	TGTGCCAGCTCACCGACGGACCGTGGCTCTGGAAACACCATATATTTT
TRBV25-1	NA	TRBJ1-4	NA	CASSRPKRSGQLNEKLFF	TGTGCCAGCAGTCGCCCAAAAAGGAGCGGACAGCTAAATGAAAAACTGTTTTTT
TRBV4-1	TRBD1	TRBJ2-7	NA	CASSQGAGGPYEQYF	TGCGCCAGCAGCCAAGGTGCAGGGGGTCCCTACGAGCAGTACTTC
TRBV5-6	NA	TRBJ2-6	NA	CASSLVGAGANVLTF	TGTGCCAGCAGCTTGGTGGGAGCTGGGGCCAACGTCCTGACTTTC
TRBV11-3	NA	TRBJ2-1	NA	CASSLEGGPYNEQFF	TGTGCCAGCAGCTTAGAGGGGGGGCCCTACAATGAGCAGTTCTTC
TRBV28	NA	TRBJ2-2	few	CASSSGQNTGELFF	TGTGCCAGCAGTTCCGGACAGAACACCGGGGAGCTGTTTTTT
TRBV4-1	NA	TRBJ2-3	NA	CASSQDGDGPSTDTQYF	TGCGCCAGCAGCCAAGATGGGGACGGCCCAAGCACAGATACGCAGTATTTT
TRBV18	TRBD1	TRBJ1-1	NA	CASSPTGGQAFF	TGTGCCAGCTCACCGACAGGGGGGCAAGCTTTCTTT
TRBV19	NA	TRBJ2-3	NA	CASGKWGGTDTQYF	TGTGCCAGCGGCAAGTGGGGGGGCACAGATACGCAGTATTTT
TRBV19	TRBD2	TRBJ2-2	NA	CASSTPLAGENTGELFF	TGTGCCAGTAGTACCCCCCTAGCGGGGGAGAACACCGGGGAGCTGTTTTTT
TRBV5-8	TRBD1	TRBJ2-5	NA	CASSPGQGIKETQYF	TGTGCCAGCAGCCCGGGACAGGGCATTAAAGAGACCCAGTACTTC
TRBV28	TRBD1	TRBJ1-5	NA	CASSLTGVGNQPQHF	TGTGCCAGCAGTTTGACAGGGGTTGGCAATCAGCCCCAGCATTTT
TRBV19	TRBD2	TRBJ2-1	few	CASSLPNPLAGVSEQFF	TGTGCCAGTAGCCTTCCTAACCCACTAGCGGGAGTTAGTGAGCAGTTCTTC
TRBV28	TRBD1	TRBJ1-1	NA	CASRKQGEAFF	TGTGCCAGCAGAAAACAGGGGGAAGCTTTCTTT
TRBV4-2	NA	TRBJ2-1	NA	CASSHVIGDEQFF	TGTGCCAGCAGCCACGTCATTGGGGATGAGCAGTTCTTC
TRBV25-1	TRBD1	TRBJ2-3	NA	CASSDPIRDRGDTQYF	TGTGCCAGCAGTGATCCTATCCGGGACAGGGGAGATACGCAGTATTTT
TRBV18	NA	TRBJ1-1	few	CASSPKGEAFF	TGTGCCAGCTCACCTAAGGGGGAAGCTTTCTTT
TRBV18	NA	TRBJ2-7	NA	CASSPTIVRERDYEQYF	TGTGCCAGCTCACCAACTATAGTCAGGGAGAGGGACTACGAGCAGTACTTC